The entry that follows covers one T cell receptor beta chain sequence. Its antigen is still unknown. Cyclophosphamide on days +3 and +4 followed busulfan-fludarabine conditioning and a marrow graft. Using immunoSEQ multiplex PCR, the repertoire was profiled, and TCRdb retains in-frame clones only, with some absent. Here the sample spans just under 20,000 clones, roughly 87% being singletons. The sample originates from a study of T cells after posttransplantation cyclophosphamide. Findings of the study overall: Recipient CMV seropositivity and CMV reactivation strongly tracked TRB clonality. Donor CD8+ memory clones often dominated recipient blood repertoires at later times.

Trimming removed 9 bases from V and 14 bases from J, with 18 bases in between. There are 11 residues in the CDR3. Germline V CDR1 and CDR2: MDHEN, SYDVKM. The sequences come from PBMCs, collected after allogeneic stem cell transplant with posttransplant cyclophosphamide. The V and J genes are TRBV28 and TRBJ2-3; a weak D match, TRBD1 (6 bases). The source of this sequence is a female patient in her forties or fifties who received an allogeneic stem cell transplant from a related donor, was CMV-positive, and had no GVHD. Some T cells may possibly be graft donor cells. CDR3 sequence (DNA): TGTGCCAGTTCGTCTGGGGGCCAGGGGTATTTT. Protein: CASSSGGQGYF.